The next 18 T cell receptor beta chains were all read from a single sample in a study of read filtering for tumor transcriptome and immune sequencing. The library was built from 400 ng RNA with molecular barcoded adaptors for alpha/delta and beta/gamma chains. TCRdb processed the reads anew with MiXCR; each CDR3 protein has one entry. The sample has about 130,000 distinct CDR3 sequences, under 15% seen once; the top ten hold just under 8.5%. The sequencing sample was made of a population of CD138-negative cells sorted from bone marrow. These TCRs come from a donor at least 40 years old with multiple myeloma.

This clonotype was seen repeatedly, ten times or more. Here the CDR3 reads CASSLVFGSVYNEQFF. Written as DNA, the CDR3 is TGCGCCAGCAGCTTGGTTTTCGGGAGTGTCTACAATGAGCAGTTCTTC. The chain couples TRBV5-1 to TRBJ2-1; D is possibly TRBD2 (6 bases). The V end lost 0 bases, the J end lost 3 bases, and 13 bases lay between the germline ends. CDR1 and CDR2 from the germline V gene are SGHRS and YFSETQ. This CDR3 is 16 amino acids long.

Remarks on this clonotype: This may stem from a read error, because a much larger clone lies one nucleotide away. This chain connects TRBV19 to TRBJ2-1, with a tentative D call TRBD2 (5 bases). V was clipped by 5 bases and J by 0 bases, with 8 bases between them. There are 14 residues in the CDR3. Germline CDR1 reads LNHDA; CDR2 reads SQIVND (reference sequence). CDR3 DNA sequence: TGTGCCAGTAGTCGCGGGTTCTCCTACAATGAGCAGTTCTTC. Residues: CASSRGFSYNEQFF.

This clonotype was seen at least ten times. This chain uses TRBV27 with TRBJ1-5, with a weak D call TRBD1 (5 bases). Trimming removed 10 bases at V and 6 bases at J, with 13 bases between. This CDR3 spans 12 amino acids. CDR1 MNHEY and CDR2 SMNVEV come from the germline V gene (reference sequence). The CDR3 protein is CATGGGSQPQHF. In DNA, the CDR3 is TGTGCCACCGGGGGGGGGAGTCAGCCCCAGCATTTT.

Notes on this clonotype: With a much larger clone just one base away, this may be a read error. The chain employs TRBV7-2 and TRBJ2-2; 15 bases are a match to TRBD2. This CDR3 comprises 17 residues. The germline gives CDR1 SGHTA, CDR2 FQGNSA. CDR3 nucleotides: TGTGCCGGCAGCACGGGACTAGCGGGAGGAACGTTGGGGGAGCTGTTTTTT. It specifies CAGSTGLAGGTLGELFF.

This clonotype was counted ten times or more. The chain has TRBV3-1 and TRBJ2-7; the match to TRBD2 covers 11 bases. The CDR3 is 16 residues long. Trimming cost V 5 bases and J 1 base; bases outside gene matches: 7. The germline V gene has CDR1 LGHDT and CDR2 YNNKEL (reference sequence). For the CDR3, the DNA is TGTGCCAGCAGCGACCATAGCGGGAGGGATTCCTACGAGCAGTACTTC. This gives the protein CASSDHSGRDSYEQYF.

This clonotype showed up many times. This sequence joins TRBV7-9 and TRBJ2-3; D possibly matches TRBD1 or TRBD2 (6 bases each). The CDR3 has 13 amino acids. The germline V and J ends were trimmed by 4 bases and 5 bases, with 10 bases remaining between them. Germline V gives CDR1 SEHNR, CDR2 FQNEAQ (reference sequence). The CDR3 spells CASSSGGVDTQYF. CDR3 in DNA: TGTGCCAGCAGCTCCGGGGGCGTAGATACGCAGTATTTT.

This clonotype came up many times. The rearrangement uses TRBV20-1 and TRBJ2-2; 10 bases are shared with TRBD1. CDR3 length equals 16 residues. Germline loops: CDR1 DFQATT, CDR2 SNEGSKA (reference sequence). V dropped 2 bases and J dropped 6; count of bases not matched to a gene: 9. This CDR3 is CSARPHRGQGPGELFF. The CDR3 bases are TGCAGTGCTAGACCTCATCGGGGACAGGGGCCCGGGGAGCTGTTTTTT.

Comment on this clonotype: A much larger clone lies one base from this, so it may be a read error. This chain joins TRBV7-3 and TRBJ2-5; the D gene is possibly TRBD1 (5 bases). The CDR3 contains 14 residues. Germline lookup yields CDR1 SGHTA and CDR2 FQGTGA. The CDR3 loop is CASSLSVGQEAQYF. CDR3 DNA sequence: TGTGCCAGCAGCTTATCCGTTGGACAAGAGGCCCAGTACTTC.

This clonotype was recorded at least ten times. The genes are TRBV30 and TRBJ2-7; the match to TRBD1 covers 12 bases. CDR1 GTSNPN and CDR2 SVGIG come from the germline V gene (reference sequence). The CDR3 loop spans 13 amino acids. With 8 bases clipped from V and 6 bases from J, the junction kept 8 bases outside the gene matches. The CDR3 protein is CASSRDRGREQYF. Written as DNA, the CDR3 is TGTGCCAGCAGCCGGGACAGGGGGCGCGAGCAGTACTTC.

Only a few counts were recorded for this clonotype. The genes are TRBV6-2 or TRBV6-3 and TRBJ1-5; D perhaps matches TRBD1 (6 bases). The CDR3 is 14 residues long. The V and J ends lost 6 bases and 5 bases respectively, with 14 bases between them. CDR1 and CDR2 (germline): MNHEY, SVGEGT. The CDR3: CASSPQGGYQPQHF. The CDR3 region has the DNA TGTGCCAGCAGCCCACAGGGCGGGTATCAGCCCCAGCATTTT.

This clonotype was found many times. This chain uses TRBV6-4 with TRBJ2-1; D is ambiguous. Trimming took off 7 bases at V and 2 bases at J, with 15 bases between the two ends. The CDR3 contains 15 residues. The germline gives CDR1 MRHNA, CDR2 SNTAGT. CDR3 sequence (DNA): TGTGCCAGCACCCCCCGGGCCGGCACCTACAATGAGCAGTTCTTC. It codes for CASTPRAGTYNEQFF.

This clonotype was seen repeatedly, ten times or more. V is TRBV5-1 and J is TRBJ2-1, with 11 positions matching TRBD2. Germline values: CDR1 SGHRS, CDR2 YFSETQ. This CDR3 is 16 amino acids long. The V segment lost 2 bases and the J segment 3 bases; nucleotides outside the gene matches: 4. The chain's CDR3 is CASSLKGLADYNEQFF. The CDR3 bases are TGCGCCAGCAGCTTAAAGGGACTAGCGGACTACAATGAGCAGTTCTTC.

Ten or more counts support this clonotype. The V and J genes are TRBV20-1 and TRBJ2-5; the match to TRBD2 covers 9 bases. Germline loops: CDR1 DFQATT, CDR2 SNEGSKA (reference sequence). V lost 2 bases, J lost 7 bases, and 11 bases stayed unmatched. The CDR3 is 15 amino acids. CDR3 nucleotides: TGCAGTGCTAGACCCCCTAGCGGGACCCTAGGGACCCAGTACTTC. It encodes CSARPPSGTLGTQYF.

This clonotype has just a few counts. The conserved phenylalanine or tryptophan is not found at the CDR3 terminus, so this likely reflects a read error. The chain is built from TRBV10-3 and TRBJ1-2, with D perhaps TRBD1 (5 bases). This CDR3 contains 16 residues. V dropped 2 bases and J dropped 4 bases, with 17 bases sitting between them. From germline, CDR1 is ENHRY and CDR2 SYGVKD. CDR3 sequence reads: CAISEGAGALSYGYTL. DNA of the CDR3: TGTGCCATCAGTGAGGGGGCAGGCGCCCTTAGCTATGGCTACACCCTC.

This clonotype has a count of ten or more. The rearrangement links TRBV20-1 to TRBJ2-7, with D unresolved. The CDR3 extends over 11 amino acids. The germline V gene encodes CDR1 DFQATT and CDR2 SNEGSKA (reference sequence). V lost 3 bases and J lost 3, with 6 bases in between. CDR3 bases: TGCAGTGCTAGGGAACTCTACGAGCAGTACTTC. Translating gives CSARELYEQYF.

This clonotype was recorded a few times. The rearrangement links TRBV14 to TRBJ2-1; no firm D call. Germline CDR1 SGHDN, CDR2 FVKESK. V dropped 0 bases and J dropped 0 bases, with 18 bases sitting between them. The CDR3 is 19 residues long. The CDR3: CASSQDEIWPMSSYNEQFF. The CDR3, as DNA: TGTGCCAGCAGCCAAGATGAAATTTGGCCGATGAGCTCCTACAATGAGCAGTTCTTC.

This clonotype was observed many times. The V and J genes are TRBV19 and TRBJ1-3; D is unresolved. Trimming shortened V by 3 bases and J by 2 bases, and 11 bases separated the two germline ends. CDR1 is LNHDA, CDR2 SQIVND, per germline (reference sequence). The CDR3 consists of 15 residues. CDR3 in amino acids: CASSIEPGAGNTIYF. The DNA for the CDR3 is TGTGCCAGTAGTATCGAACCCGGGGCTGGAAACACCATATATTTT.

The chain has TRBV20-1 and TRBJ2-5; 8 nucleotides line up with TRBD1. Germline-derived CDR1 and CDR2 are DFQATT and SNEGSKA (reference sequence). The length of the CDR3 is 13 residues. Trimming at V came to 5 bases and at J to 3 bases, leaving 5 bases not matched to a gene. In DNA form, the CDR3 reads TGCAGTGCTCTATCGACAGGGGAAGAGACCCAGTACTTC. Translation: CSALSTGEETQYF.